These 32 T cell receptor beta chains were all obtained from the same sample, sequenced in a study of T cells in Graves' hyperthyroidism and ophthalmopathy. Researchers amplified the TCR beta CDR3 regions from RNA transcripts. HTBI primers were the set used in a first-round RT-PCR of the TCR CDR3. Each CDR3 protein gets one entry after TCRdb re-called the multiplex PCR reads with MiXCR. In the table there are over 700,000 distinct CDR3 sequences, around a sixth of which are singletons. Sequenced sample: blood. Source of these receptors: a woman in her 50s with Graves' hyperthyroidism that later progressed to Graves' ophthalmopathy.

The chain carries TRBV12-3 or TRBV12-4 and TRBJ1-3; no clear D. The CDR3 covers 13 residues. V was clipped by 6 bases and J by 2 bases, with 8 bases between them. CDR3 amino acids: CASSRLPGNTIYF. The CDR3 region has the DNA TGTGCCAGCAGCCGTCTCCCTGGAAACACCATATATTTT.

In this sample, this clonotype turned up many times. The CDR3 spells CASSQVKNGYTF. In nucleotides, the CDR3 is TGTGCCAGCAGCCAAGTAAAGAATGGCTACACCTTC. J is TRBJ1-2 and V is TRBV3-1; D gene uncertain. This CDR3 has 12 residues. Germline V gene lookup returns CDR1 LGHDT and CDR2 YNNKEL (reference sequence). Trimming removed 1 base at V and 6 bases at J, with 6 bases between.

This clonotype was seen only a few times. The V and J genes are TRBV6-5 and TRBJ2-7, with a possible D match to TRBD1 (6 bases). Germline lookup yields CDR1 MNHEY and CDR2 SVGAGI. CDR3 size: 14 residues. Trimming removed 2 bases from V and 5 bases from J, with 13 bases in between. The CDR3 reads CASSYAAQGNEQYF. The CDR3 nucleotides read TGTGCCAGCAGTTACGCAGCTCAGGGGAACGAGCAGTACTTC.

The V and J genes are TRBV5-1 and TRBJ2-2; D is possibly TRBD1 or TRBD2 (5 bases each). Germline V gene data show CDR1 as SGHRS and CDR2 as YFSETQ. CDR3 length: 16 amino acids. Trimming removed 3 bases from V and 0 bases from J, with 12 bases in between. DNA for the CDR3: TGCGCCAGCAGCTCCGGGACGCTCGCGAACACCGGGGAGCTGTTTTTT. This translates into CASSSGTLANTGELFF.

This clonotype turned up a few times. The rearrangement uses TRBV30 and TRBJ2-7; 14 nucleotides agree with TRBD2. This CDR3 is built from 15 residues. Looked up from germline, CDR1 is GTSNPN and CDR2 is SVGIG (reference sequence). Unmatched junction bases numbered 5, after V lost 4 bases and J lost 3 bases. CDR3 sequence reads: CAWTSGLAGDYEQYF. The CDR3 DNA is TGTGCCTGGACCTCGGGACTAGCGGGGGACTACGAGCAGTACTTC.

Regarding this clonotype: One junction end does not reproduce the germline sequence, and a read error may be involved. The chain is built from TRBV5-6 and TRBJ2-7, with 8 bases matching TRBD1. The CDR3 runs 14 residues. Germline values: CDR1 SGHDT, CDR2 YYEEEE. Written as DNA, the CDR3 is TGTGCCTGCAGCTTTTCCGGACAGGGCTACGAGCAGTACTTC. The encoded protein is CACSFSGQGYEQYF.

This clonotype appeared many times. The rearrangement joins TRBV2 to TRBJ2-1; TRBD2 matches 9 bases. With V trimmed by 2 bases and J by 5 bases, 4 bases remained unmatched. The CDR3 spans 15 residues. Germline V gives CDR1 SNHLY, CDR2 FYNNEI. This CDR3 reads CASSEQRGAHNEQFF. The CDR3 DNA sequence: TGTGCCAGCAGTGAACAGCGGGGGGCCCACAATGAGCAGTTCTTC.

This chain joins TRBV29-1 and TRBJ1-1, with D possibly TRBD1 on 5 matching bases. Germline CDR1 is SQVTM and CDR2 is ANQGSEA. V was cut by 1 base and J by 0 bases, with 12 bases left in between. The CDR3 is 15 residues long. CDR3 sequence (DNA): TGCAGCGTTGAAGGGACCAGAGGGGTGAACACTGAAGCTTTCTTT. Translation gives CSVEGTRGVNTEAFF.

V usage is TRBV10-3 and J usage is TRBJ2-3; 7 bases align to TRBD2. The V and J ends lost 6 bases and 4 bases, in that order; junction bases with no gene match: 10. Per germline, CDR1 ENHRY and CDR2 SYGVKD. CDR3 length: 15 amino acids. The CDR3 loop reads CAISDPSGLSDTQYF. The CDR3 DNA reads TGTGCCATCAGCGACCCTAGCGGTCTCTCAGATACGCAGTATTTT.

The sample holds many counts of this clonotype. The CDR3 sequence is CASSLSGGKGVNTEAFF. The CDR3 DNA follows: TGCGCCAGCAGCTTGTCCGGCGGCAAAGGGGTGAACACTGAAGCTTTCTTT. This chain joins TRBV5-1 and TRBJ1-1, with a possible D match to TRBD1 (5 bases). There are 17 residues in the CDR3. The V end lost 1 base, the J end lost 0 bases, and 16 bases lay between the germline ends. Germline values: CDR1 SGHRS, CDR2 YFSETQ.

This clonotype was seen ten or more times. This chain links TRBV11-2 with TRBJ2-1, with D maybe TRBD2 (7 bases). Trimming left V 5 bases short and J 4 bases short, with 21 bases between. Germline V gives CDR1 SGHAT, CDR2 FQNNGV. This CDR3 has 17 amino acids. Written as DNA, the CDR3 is TGTGCCAGCAGCCTTAGGGGGGGCAGTTCTACGTACAATGAGCAGTTCTTC. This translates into CASSLRGGSSTYNEQFF. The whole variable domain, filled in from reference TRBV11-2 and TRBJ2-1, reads EAGVAQSPRYKIIEKRQSVAFWCNPISGHATLYWYQQILGQGPKLLIQFQNNGVVDDSQLPKDRFSAERLKGVDSTLKIQPAKLEDSAVYLCASSLRGGSSTYNEQFFGPGTRLTVL.

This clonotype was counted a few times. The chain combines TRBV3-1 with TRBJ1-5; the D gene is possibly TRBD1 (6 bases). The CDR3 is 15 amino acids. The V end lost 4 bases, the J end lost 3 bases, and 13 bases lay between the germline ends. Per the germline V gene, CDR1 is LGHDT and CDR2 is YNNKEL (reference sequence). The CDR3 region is CASSLGDTNNQPQHF. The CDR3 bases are TGTGCCAGCAGCCTCGGGGACACGAACAATCAGCCCCAGCATTTT.

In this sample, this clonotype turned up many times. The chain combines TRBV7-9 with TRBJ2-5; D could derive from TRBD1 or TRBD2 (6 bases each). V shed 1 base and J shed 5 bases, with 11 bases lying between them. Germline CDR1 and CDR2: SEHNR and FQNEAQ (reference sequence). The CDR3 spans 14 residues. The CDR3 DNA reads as TGTGCCAGCAGCTTAGATGGGGGGCAGGAGACCCAGTACTTC. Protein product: CASSLDGGQETQYF.

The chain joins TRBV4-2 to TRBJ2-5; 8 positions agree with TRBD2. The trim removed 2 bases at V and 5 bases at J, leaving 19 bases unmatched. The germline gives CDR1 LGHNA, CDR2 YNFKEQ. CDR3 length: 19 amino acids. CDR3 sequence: CASSQRSYVAGGRDETQYF. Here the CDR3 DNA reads TGTGCCAGCAGCCAAAGGTCTTATGTCGCGGGGGGACGCGACGAGACCCAGTACTTC.

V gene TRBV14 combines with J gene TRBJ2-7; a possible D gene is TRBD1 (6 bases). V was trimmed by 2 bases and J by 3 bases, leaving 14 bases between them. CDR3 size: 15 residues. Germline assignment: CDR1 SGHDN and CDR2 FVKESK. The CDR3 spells CASSQFQDRSYEQYF. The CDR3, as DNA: TGTGCCAGCAGCCAATTCCAGGACAGAAGCTACGAGCAGTACTTC.

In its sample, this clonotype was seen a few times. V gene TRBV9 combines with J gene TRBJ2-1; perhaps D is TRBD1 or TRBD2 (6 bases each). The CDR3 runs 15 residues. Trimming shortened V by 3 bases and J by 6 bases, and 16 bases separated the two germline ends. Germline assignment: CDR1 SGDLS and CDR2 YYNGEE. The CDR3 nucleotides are TGTGCCAGCAGCGACCAACCCGGGGGCTTCAATGAGCAGTTCTTC. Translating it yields CASSDQPGGFNEQFF.

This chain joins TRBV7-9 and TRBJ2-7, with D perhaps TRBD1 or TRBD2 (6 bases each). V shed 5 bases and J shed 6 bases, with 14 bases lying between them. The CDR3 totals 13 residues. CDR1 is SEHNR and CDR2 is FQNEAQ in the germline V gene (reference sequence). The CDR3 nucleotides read TGTGCCAGCAGCCCCGGGGGCCTAAGCGAGCAGTACTTC. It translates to CASSPGGLSEQYF.

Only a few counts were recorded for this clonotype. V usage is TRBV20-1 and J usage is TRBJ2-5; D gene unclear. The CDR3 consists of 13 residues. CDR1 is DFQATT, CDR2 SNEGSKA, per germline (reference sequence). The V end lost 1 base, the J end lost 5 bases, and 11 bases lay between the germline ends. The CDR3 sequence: CSARGPQTETQYF. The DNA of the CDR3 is TGCAGTGCTAGAGGCCCCCAGACGGAGACCCAGTACTTC.

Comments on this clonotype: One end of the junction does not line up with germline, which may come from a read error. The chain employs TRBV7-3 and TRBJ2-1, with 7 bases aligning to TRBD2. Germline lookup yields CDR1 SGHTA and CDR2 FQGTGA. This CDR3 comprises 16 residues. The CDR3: CASSQEVDSGLDEQFF. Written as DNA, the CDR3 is TGCGCCAGCAGCCAAGAAGTGGATAGCGGGTTGGATGAGCAGTTCTTC.

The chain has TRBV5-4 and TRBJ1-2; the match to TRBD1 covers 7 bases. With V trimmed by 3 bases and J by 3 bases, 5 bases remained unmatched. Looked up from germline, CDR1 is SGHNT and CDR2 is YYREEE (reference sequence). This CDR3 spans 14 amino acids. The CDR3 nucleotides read TGTGCCAGCAGCTCCGCCGGGACAGACTATGGCTACACCTTC. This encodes CASSSAGTDYGYTF.

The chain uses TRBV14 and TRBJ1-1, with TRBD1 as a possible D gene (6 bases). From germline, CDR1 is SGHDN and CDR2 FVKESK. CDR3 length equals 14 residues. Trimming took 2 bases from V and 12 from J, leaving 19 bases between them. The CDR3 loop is CASSQYQGTYQPFF. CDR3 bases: TGTGCCAGCAGCCAATATCAGGGGACCTATCAACCTTTCTTT.

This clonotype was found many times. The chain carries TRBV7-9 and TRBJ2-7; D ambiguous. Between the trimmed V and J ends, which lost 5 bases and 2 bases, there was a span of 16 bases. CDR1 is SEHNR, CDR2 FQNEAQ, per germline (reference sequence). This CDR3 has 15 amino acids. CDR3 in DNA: TGTGCCAGCAGCCCCACTATCATGGATGCCTACGAGCAGTACTTC. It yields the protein CASSPTIMDAYEQYF.

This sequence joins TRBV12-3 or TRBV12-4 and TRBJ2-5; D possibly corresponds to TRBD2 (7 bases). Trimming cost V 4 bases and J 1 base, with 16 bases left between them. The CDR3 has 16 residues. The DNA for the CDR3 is TGTGCCAGCAGTTCCGGACAGAGGACTAGCCAAGAGACCCAGTACTTC. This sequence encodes CASSSGQRTSQETQYF.

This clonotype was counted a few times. The CDR3 loop reads CASSVPGLGDEQFF. CDR3 nucleotide sequence: TGTGCCAGTAGTGTCCCGGGACTAGGGGACGAGCAGTTCTTC. This sequence joins TRBV19 and TRBJ2-1; 8 nucleotides match TRBD2. With V trimmed by 5 bases and J by 10 bases, 10 bases remained unmatched. The CDR3 has 14 amino acids. Germline values: CDR1 LNHDA, CDR2 SQIVND (reference sequence).

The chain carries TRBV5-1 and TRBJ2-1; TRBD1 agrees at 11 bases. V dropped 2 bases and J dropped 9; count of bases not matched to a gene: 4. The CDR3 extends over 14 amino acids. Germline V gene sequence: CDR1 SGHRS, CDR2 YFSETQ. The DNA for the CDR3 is TGCGCCAGCAGCTTTGGACAGGGGGCTTCTGAGCAGTTCTTC. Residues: CASSFGQGASEQFF.

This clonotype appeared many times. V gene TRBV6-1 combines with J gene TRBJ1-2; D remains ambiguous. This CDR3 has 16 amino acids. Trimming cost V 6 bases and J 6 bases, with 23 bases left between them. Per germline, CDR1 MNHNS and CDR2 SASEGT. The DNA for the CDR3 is TGTGCCAGCAGACTCCTGGGGAGGACCGGGGAAGATGGCTACACCTTC. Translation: CASRLLGRTGEDGYTF.

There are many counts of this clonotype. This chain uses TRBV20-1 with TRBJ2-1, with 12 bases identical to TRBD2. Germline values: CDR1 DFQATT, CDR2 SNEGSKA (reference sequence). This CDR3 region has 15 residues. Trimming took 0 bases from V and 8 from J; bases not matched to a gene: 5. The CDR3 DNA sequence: TGCAGTGCTAGAGACCTAGCGGGGGGGCCTTATGAGCAGTTCTTC. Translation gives CSARDLAGGPYEQFF.

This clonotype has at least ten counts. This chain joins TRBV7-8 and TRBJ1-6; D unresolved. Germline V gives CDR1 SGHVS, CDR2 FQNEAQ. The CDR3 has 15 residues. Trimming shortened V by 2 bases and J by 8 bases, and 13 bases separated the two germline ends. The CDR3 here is CASSLLSSADSPLHF. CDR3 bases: TGTGCCAGCAGCTTACTGTCTTCTGCAGATTCACCCCTCCACTTT.

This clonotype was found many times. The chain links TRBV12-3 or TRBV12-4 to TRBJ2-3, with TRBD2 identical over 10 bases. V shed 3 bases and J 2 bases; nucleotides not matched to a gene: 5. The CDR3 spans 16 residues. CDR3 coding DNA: TGTGCCAGCAGTTTCTCTAGCGGGGGTTTCACAGATACGCAGTATTTT. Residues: CASSFSSGGFTDTQYF.

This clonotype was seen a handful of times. CDR3 region: CASSLSSTGLNTEAFF. The CDR3 DNA reads TGCGCCAGCAGCTTGTCCTCGACAGGGCTGAACACTGAAGCTTTCTTT. The chain recombines TRBV5-1 with TRBJ1-1; 7 nucleotides match TRBD1. J gave up 0 bases and V 1 base, and 6 bases lay outside the gene matches. Germline CDR1 SGHRS, CDR2 YFSETQ. The CDR3 totals 16 residues.

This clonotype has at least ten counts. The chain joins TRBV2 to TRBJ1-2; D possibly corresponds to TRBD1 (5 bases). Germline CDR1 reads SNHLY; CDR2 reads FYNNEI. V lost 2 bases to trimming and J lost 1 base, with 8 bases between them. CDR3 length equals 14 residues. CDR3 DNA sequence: TGTGCCAGCAGTGAAACAAGGGGTAACTATGGCTACACCTTC. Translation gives CASSETRGNYGYTF.

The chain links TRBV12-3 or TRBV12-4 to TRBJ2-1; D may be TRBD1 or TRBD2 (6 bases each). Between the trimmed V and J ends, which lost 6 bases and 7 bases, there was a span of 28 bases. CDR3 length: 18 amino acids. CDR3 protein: CASSPLGGGWSRGNEQFF. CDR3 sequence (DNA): TGTGCCAGCAGCCCCTTAGGAGGGGGGTGGTCCCGCGGGAATGAGCAGTTCTTC.